This T cell receptor (beta chain) was identified in a study of blood T cell repertoires in COVID-19. Overall study: Researchers got acute and convalescent COVID-19 samples from the United States, Italy and Spain.

Libraries were prepared by immunoSEQ multiplex PCR; TCRdb keeps only in-frame clonotypes and omits some of them. This table holds fewer than 250,000 clones, around 86% found once. Trimming took 4 bases from V and 3 from J; bases not matched to a gene: 4. The CDR3 loop spans 15 amino acids. From germline, CDR1 is KGHDR and CDR2 SFDVKD. Sample: PBMCs or T cells enriched from blood (not recorded which). The receptor was derived from a woman between 50 and 59 years old with acute COVID-19. This chain joins TRBV24-1 and TRBJ2-7; 11 nucleotides align to TRBD2. The CDR3: CATSDQTSGNYEQYF. The CDR3 DNA follows: TGTGCCACCAGTGACCAGACTAGCGGGAACTACGAGCAGTACTTC.